Below are 5 T cell receptor beta chains sequenced from a single sample in a study of T cell responses to AZD1222 COVID-19 vaccine. TCRdb keeps only in-frame clones here, not all; method: immunoSEQ multiplex PCR. Of approximately 100,000 clones listed, 89% were seen once; the top ten hold 15% to 20%. The material sequenced was peripheral blood, taken on day 0 of AZD1222 vaccination. Receptor source: an adult in good health.

The gene calls are TRBV24-1 and TRBJ2-1; no clear D gene. Germline V gives CDR1 KGHDR, CDR2 SFDVKD. V lost 8 bases and J 9 bases, leaving 16 bases between the germline ends. This CDR3 contains 13 residues. CDR3 coding DNA: TGTGCCACCACTTCGAAAAGGGTACGTGAGCAGTTCTTC. This sequence encodes CATTSKRVREQFF.

Turning to this clone: The sample contains more than one DNA sequence encoding this CDR3. CDR3 region: CASSVSGGQETQYF. The CDR3 DNA reads TGTGCCAGCAGCGTAAGTGGGGGGCAAGAGACCCAGTACTTC. The chain has TRBV9 and TRBJ2-5; maybe TRBD2 (6 bases). V lost 1 base and J 2 bases, leaving 9 bases between the germline ends. This CDR3 spans 14 amino acids. In germline, CDR1 is SGDLS, CDR2 YYNGEE. The variable domain in full, completed from reference TRBV9 and TRBJ2-5, reads DSGVTQTPKHLITATGQRVTLRCSPRSGDLSVYWYQQSLDQGLQFLIQYYNGEERAKGNILERFSAQQFPDLHSELNLSSLELGDSALYFCASSVSGGQETQYFGPGTRLLVL.

CDR3 in DNA: TGTGCCTGGAGTGCACAGTTTGGGGAGCAGTACTTC. Protein sequence: CAWSAQFGEQYF. V usage is TRBV30 and J usage is TRBJ2-7; no reliable D call. Looked up from germline, CDR1 is GTSNPN and CDR2 is SVGIG (reference sequence). CDR3 length equals 12 residues. Between the trimmed V and J ends, which lost 1 base and 7 bases, there was a span of 11 bases.

The genes are TRBV7-9 and TRBJ1-2; possibly TRBD1 for D (5 bases). CDR1 is SEHNR, CDR2 FQNEAQ, per germline (reference sequence). The ends were cut back, 3 bases at V and 0 bases at J, with 11 bases in the middle. The CDR3 is 15 amino acids. This CDR3 is CASSFPGDTNYGYTF. The CDR3 DNA sequence: TGTGCCAGCAGCTTCCCGGGGGATACTAACTATGGCTACACCTTC.

This chain uses TRBV3-1 (or the pseudogene TRBV3-2) with TRBJ1-5; D remains unclear. Germline V lookup: CDR1 LGHDT, CDR2 YNNKEL (reference sequence). The CDR3 runs 15 residues. Trimming left V 0 bases short and J 5 bases short, with 11 bases between. In DNA form, the CDR3 reads TGTGCCAGCAGCCAAGACTTGGGGATTGATCAGCCCCAGCATTTT. It yields the protein CASSQDLGIDQPQHF.